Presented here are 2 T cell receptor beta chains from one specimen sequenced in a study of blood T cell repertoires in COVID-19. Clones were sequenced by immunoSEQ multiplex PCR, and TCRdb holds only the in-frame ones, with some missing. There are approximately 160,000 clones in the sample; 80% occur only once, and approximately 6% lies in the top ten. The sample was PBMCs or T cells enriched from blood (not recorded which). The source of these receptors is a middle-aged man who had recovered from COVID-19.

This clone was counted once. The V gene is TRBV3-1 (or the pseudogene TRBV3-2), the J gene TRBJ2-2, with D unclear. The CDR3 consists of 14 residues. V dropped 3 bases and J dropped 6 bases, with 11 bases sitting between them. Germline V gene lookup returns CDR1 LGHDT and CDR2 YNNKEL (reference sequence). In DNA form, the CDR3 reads TGTGCCAGCAGCCATGGCCTCCACCCCGGGGAGCTGTTTTTT. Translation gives CASSHGLHPGELFF.

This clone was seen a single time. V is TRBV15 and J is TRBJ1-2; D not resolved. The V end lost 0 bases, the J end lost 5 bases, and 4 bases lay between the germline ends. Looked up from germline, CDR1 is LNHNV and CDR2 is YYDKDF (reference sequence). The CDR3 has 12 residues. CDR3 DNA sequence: TGTGCCACCAGCAGAGACCTTTATGGCTACACCTTC. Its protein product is CATSRDLYGYTF.